One sample yielded the 29 T cell receptor beta chains listed below, sequenced in a study of technical replicates of blood from a few donors. The repertoire was sequenced with immunoSEQ multiplex PCR; TCRdb's copy has only in-frame clones and lacks some. The sample records around 60,000 clones, approximately 92% being singletons. Material for sequencing was PBMCs. These receptor sequences come from a human donor in good health. Some clones in this sample may be carry-over from other donors' samples.

The DNA of the CDR3 is TGTGCCAGCAGCCCAGGACCGGGACTCCTGACGGCGGATACGCAGTATTTT. Translated, it gives CASSPGPGLLTADTQYF. The chain recombines TRBV7-2 with TRBJ2-3, with a tentative D call TRBD2 (6 bases). This CDR3 has 17 amino acids. CDR1 and CDR2 from the germline V gene are SGHTA and FQGNSA. V gave up 5 bases and J gave up 6 bases, with 24 bases separating them.

The V gene is TRBV6-1, the J gene TRBJ1-5; D is ambiguous. V dropped 4 bases and J dropped 7 bases, with 14 bases sitting between them. Germline V CDR1 and CDR2: MNHNS, SASEGT. The CDR3 sequence is 14 residues long. DNA of the CDR3: TGTGCCAGCAGTGTAAGAGGGTTCGAACAGCCCCAGCATTTT. Translating gives CASSVRGFEQPQHF.

This chain connects TRBV4-3 to TRBJ2-6; no clear D gene. CDR1 and CDR2 (germline): LGHNA, YSLEER. V was trimmed by 1 base and J by 2 bases, leaving 15 bases between them. The CDR3 sequence is 18 residues long. CDR3 amino acids: CASSQASYYGAGANVLTF. The CDR3 bases are TGCGCCAGCAGCCAAGCCTCGTACTATGGAGCTGGGGCCAACGTCCTGACTTTC.

This clone was picked up one time. This chain links TRBV27 with TRBJ1-2, with a weak D call TRBD1 (5 bases). Germline V gene sequence: CDR1 MNHEY, CDR2 SMNVEV (reference sequence). V dropped 5 bases and J dropped 4 bases, with 11 bases sitting between them. The CDR3 sequence is 13 residues long. CDR3 residues: CASSGVGLYGYTF. In nucleotides, the CDR3 is TGTGCCAGCAGTGGGGTGGGGCTCTATGGCTACACCTTC.

The chain links TRBV7-9 to TRBJ2-1; TRBD2 aligns across 7 bases. The CDR3 extends over 12 amino acids. The J segment lost 8 bases and the V segment lost 10 bases, leaving 8 bases of the junction unmatched. The germline CDR1 and CDR2 sequences are SEHNR and FQNEAQ (reference sequence). The chain's CDR3 is CAIAESGDEQFF. The DNA of the CDR3 is TGTGCCATCGCTGAGAGCGGGGATGAGCAGTTCTTC.

The chain combines TRBV5-1 with TRBJ1-2; D unresolved. V was clipped by 6 bases and J by 0 bases, with 12 bases between them. CDR3 size: 14 residues. Germline CDR1 reads SGHRS; CDR2 reads YFSETQ. Here the CDR3 reads CASTPDLANYGYTF. CDR3 DNA sequence: TGCGCCAGCACCCCAGACTTGGCTAACTATGGCTACACCTTC.

The chain has TRBV2 and TRBJ2-7, with 8 bases identical to TRBD1. V dropped 0 bases and J dropped 3; count of bases not matched to a gene: 7. This CDR3 has 16 residues. Per germline, CDR1 SNHLY and CDR2 FYNNEI. The CDR3 region has the DNA TGTGCCAGCAGTGAAGCGCTTGTCAGGGGGCGCTACGAGCAGTACTTC. This codes for CASSEALVRGRYEQYF. Supplemented by reference TRBV2 and TRBJ2-7, the full variable domain reads EPEVTQTPSHQVTQMGQEVILRCVPISNHLYFYWYRQILGQKVEFLVSFYNNEISEKSEIFDDQFSVERPDGSNFTLKIRSTKLEDSAMYFCASSEALVRGRYEQYFGPGTRLTVT.

The chain links TRBV19 to TRBJ1-2, with D uncertain. V was pared by 6 bases and J by 6 bases, with 17 bases between. Germline V gene data show CDR1 as LNHDA and CDR2 as SQIVND (reference sequence). The CDR3 covers 14 residues. CDR3 DNA sequence: TGTGCCAGTAGATTACGGGAGGTTAGTCATGGCTACACCTTC. This codes for CASRLREVSHGYTF.

This clone was picked up one time. V and J are TRBV30 and TRBJ2-7, with D maybe TRBD2 (6 bases). Germline assignment: CDR1 GTSNPN and CDR2 SVGIG (reference sequence). Trimming left V 3 bases short and J 3 bases short, with 9 bases between. The CDR3 spans 12 residues. DNA of the CDR3: TGTGCCTGGAGCGTGGACTACTACGAGCAGTACTTC. Amino acid sequence: CAWSVDYYEQYF.

This chain connects TRBV7-9 to TRBJ2-3; 8 bases match TRBD1. V was pared by 5 bases and J by 4 bases, with 8 bases of the junction left unmatched. Germline-derived CDR1 and CDR2 are SEHNR and FQNEAQ (reference sequence). The CDR3 extends over 15 amino acids. The CDR3 DNA sequence: TGTGCCAGCAGCAGGGGACAGGTGGGAGCAGATACGCAGTATTTT. Protein product: CASSRGQVGADTQYF.

The rearrangement links TRBV19 to TRBJ1-5; 7 bases align to TRBD1. This CDR3 is 16 amino acids long. V was pared by 7 bases and J by 4 bases, with 13 bases of the junction left unmatched. Germline V gene sequence: CDR1 LNHDA, CDR2 SQIVND (reference sequence). Written as DNA, the CDR3 is TGTGCCAGTATTAATAGGGCAGGGGGTTGGAATCAGCCCCAGCATTTT. Protein product: CASINRAGGWNQPQHF.

This chain joins TRBV27 and TRBJ2-1; the match to TRBD1 covers 10 bases. The CDR3 loop spans 14 amino acids. V lost 10 bases to trimming and J lost 4 bases; unmatched junction nucleotides: 7. Germline-derived CDR1 and CDR2 are MNHEY and SMNVEV (reference sequence). CDR3 loop: CATPRDRGYNEQFF. DNA for the CDR3: TGTGCCACCCCTCGGGACAGGGGATACAATGAGCAGTTCTTC.

Regarding this clone: At one of its ends the junction is not consistent with the germline gene, which may arise from a read error. This chain uses TRBV9 with TRBJ1-2; no reliable D call. The germline CDR1 and CDR2 sequences are SGDLS and YYNGEE. The CDR3 length is 13 residues. The CDR3 loop is CASSVWAGEPVFF. The CDR3, as DNA: TGTGCCAGCAGCGTATGGGCGGGAGAGCCCGTCTTCTTC.

The genes are TRBV5-1 and TRBJ1-2; D ambiguous. Germline V gives CDR1 SGHRS, CDR2 YFSETQ. This CDR3 has 13 residues. V shed 3 bases and J shed 3 bases, with 9 bases lying between them. CDR3 nucleotides: TGCGCCAGCAGCTCAACTCTGGACTATGGCTACACCTTC. This codes for CASSSTLDYGYTF.

This rearrangement joins TRBV7-3 to TRBJ2-3, with 7 positions matching TRBD2. The J segment lost 4 bases and the V segment lost 1 base, leaving 2 bases of the junction unmatched. The CDR3 length is 14 residues. CDR1 and CDR2 (germline): SGHTA, FQGTGA. The CDR3 DNA sequence: TGTGCCAGCAGCTTAATGGCGGGGGCAGATACGCAGTATTTT. Protein sequence: CASSLMAGADTQYF.

V gene TRBV7-2 combines with J gene TRBJ1-6; D not certain. CDR1 and CDR2 (germline): SGHTA, FQGNSA. V lost 6 bases and J 14 bases, leaving 14 bases between the germline ends. The CDR3 sequence is 12 residues long. In DNA form, the CDR3 reads TGTGCCAGCAGTTCTCCCATGAGGGCCCTCCACTTT. Its protein is CASSSPMRALHF. The variable domain in full, completed from reference TRBV7-2 and TRBJ1-6, reads GAGVSQSPSNKVTEKGKDVELRCDPISGHTALYWYRQSLGQGLEFLIYFQGNSAPDKSGLPSDRFSAERTGGSVSTLTIQRTQQEDSAVYLCASSSPMRALHFGNGTRLTVT.

This clone was detected only once. This chain joins TRBV5-1 and TRBJ2-1, with a weak D call TRBD1 (8 bases). The CDR3 has 15 residues. V was shortened by 3 bases and J by 4 bases, with 14 bases between the two germline ends. The germline V gene has CDR1 SGHRS and CDR2 YFSETQ. The DNA of the CDR3 is TGCGCCAGCAGCTCCACAGGGGGGGATTACAATGAGCAGTTCTTC. Translated: CASSSTGGDYNEQFF.

The chain carries TRBV4-1 and TRBJ2-1; D is unresolved. Germline CDR1 reads MGHRA; CDR2 reads YSYEKL. The V gene lost 4 bases and the J gene lost 0 bases, with 13 bases spanning the gap. This CDR3 has 16 amino acids. The CDR3 here is CASSPPGHSSYNEQFF. The DNA of the CDR3 is TGCGCCAGCAGCCCGCCGGGTCATAGCTCCTACAATGAGCAGTTCTTC.

This chain joins TRBV7-3 and TRBJ1-2, with 7 positions matching TRBD1. V gave up 3 bases and J gave up 5 bases; unmatched junction bases: 6. Looked up from germline, CDR1 is SGHTA and CDR2 is FQGTGA. This CDR3 has 14 amino acids. CDR3 sequence: CASSLSPTGYGYTF. The DNA for the CDR3 is TGTGCCAGCAGCTTGAGCCCGACAGGGTATGGCTACACCTTC.

The chain combines TRBV30 with TRBJ2-7, with 11 bases identical to TRBD2. J gave up 4 bases and V 2 bases, and 7 bases lay outside the gene matches. This CDR3 region has 15 residues. The V gene's germline CDR1 is GTSNPN and CDR2 SVGIG (reference sequence). In DNA form, the CDR3 reads TGTGCCTGGAGTCGGGGGACTAGCGGCCTGTACGAGCAGTACTTC. It specifies CAWSRGTSGLYEQYF.

The gene calls are TRBV5-1 and TRBJ2-7, with D possibly being TRBD2 (6 bases). The CDR3 extends over 11 amino acids. Trimming pared 3 bases from V and 6 bases from J, leaving 7 bases between. Germline lookup yields CDR1 SGHRS and CDR2 YFSETQ. CDR3 sequence (DNA): TGCGCCAGCAGCTGGGAGGCCGAGCAGTACTTC. Translation: CASSWEAEQYF.

This chain uses TRBV7-2 with TRBJ1-1; D not certain. The CDR3 runs 15 residues. V was pared by 0 bases and J by 2 bases, with 10 bases between. Germline loops: CDR1 SGHTA, CDR2 FQGNSA. CDR3 nucleotide sequence: TGTGCCAGCAGCTTAGCTGCGGTCAGAAACACTGAAGCTTTCTTT. This codes for CASSLAAVRNTEAFF.

The V call is TRBV4-3, the J call TRBJ2-5, with D possibly being TRBD1 (6 bases). The CDR3 spans 13 residues. V lost 0 bases, J lost 5 bases, and 7 bases lay in between. CDR1 and CDR2 (germline): LGHNA, YSLEER. The DNA of the CDR3 is TGCGCCAGCAGCCAAGACAGGGGCGAGACCCAGTACTTC. Translated, it gives CASSQDRGETQYF.

The chain links TRBV7-9 to TRBJ2-2; 8 nucleotides align to TRBD1. V gave up 3 bases and J gave up 5 bases; unmatched junction bases: 8. This CDR3 spans 16 amino acids. Germline CDR1 and CDR2: SEHNR and FQNEAQ (reference sequence). The CDR3 loop is CASSFLGQGPTGELFF. As DNA, the CDR3 is TGTGCCAGCAGCTTCCTAGGACAGGGCCCGACCGGGGAGCTGTTTTTT.

The rearrangement uses TRBV19 and TRBJ1-4; TRBD1 matches at 8 bases. J gave up 8 bases and V 4 bases, and 6 bases lay outside the gene matches. The CDR3 contains 14 residues. Germline V lookup: CDR1 LNHDA, CDR2 SQIVND (reference sequence). Here the CDR3 DNA reads TGTGCCAGTAGTACCCAGGGGGCGAGGGAAAAACTGTTTTTT. Encoded protein: CASSTQGAREKLFF.

V gene TRBV29-1 combines with J gene TRBJ1-2; TRBD1 matches at 7 bases. After removal of 5 bases from V and 5 bases from J, the junction contained 5 bases not matched to a gene. The length of the CDR3 is 12 residues. Looked up from germline, CDR1 is SQVTM and CDR2 is ANQGSEA. CDR3: CSVQTGVYGYTF. Written as DNA, the CDR3 is TGCAGCGTTCAAACAGGGGTGTATGGCTACACCTTC.

This chain connects TRBV7-9 to TRBJ1-6, with 9 bases fitting TRBD1. Germline CDR1 reads SEHNR; CDR2 reads FQNEAQ (reference sequence). The trim removed 2 bases at V and 10 bases at J, leaving 6 bases unmatched. The CDR3 loop spans 15 amino acids. CDR3 DNA sequence: TGTGCCAGCAGCTTAACCGGGACAGGGTTCTCACCCCTCCACTTT. Translation: CASSLTGTGFSPLHF.

This clone was detected once. The chain recombines TRBV10-3 with TRBJ2-1, with D unresolved. Germline CDR1 ENHRY, CDR2 SYGVKD. The CDR3 has 11 amino acids. Deletions cut 3 bases from V and 8 bases from J, with 5 bases between. DNA for the CDR3: TGTGCCATCAGTGAAAGCTATGAGCAGTTCTTC. This encodes CAISESYEQFF.

The gene calls are TRBV4-1 and TRBJ2-1, with D perhaps matching TRBD2 (6 bases). There are 13 residues in the CDR3. The V and J ends lost 0 bases and 10 bases respectively, with 10 bases between them. Germline values: CDR1 MGHRA, CDR2 YSYEKL. The DNA of the CDR3 is TGCGCCAGCAGCCAAGAAGACGCGGGGGAGCAGTTCTTC. It encodes CASSQEDAGEQFF.